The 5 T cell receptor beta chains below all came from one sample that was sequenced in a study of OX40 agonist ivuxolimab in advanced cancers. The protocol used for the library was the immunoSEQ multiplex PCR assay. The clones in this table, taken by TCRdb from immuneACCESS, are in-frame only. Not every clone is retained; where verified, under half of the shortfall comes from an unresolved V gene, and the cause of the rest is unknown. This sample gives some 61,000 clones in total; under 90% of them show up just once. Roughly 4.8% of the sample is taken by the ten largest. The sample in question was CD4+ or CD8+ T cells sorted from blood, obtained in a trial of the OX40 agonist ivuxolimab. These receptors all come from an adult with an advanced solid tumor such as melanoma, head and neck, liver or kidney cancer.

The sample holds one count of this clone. In DNA form, the CDR3 reads TGTGCCAGCAGTGGACTAGCGGCATTGGCGGATACGCAGTATTTT. This gives the protein CASSGLAALADTQYF. This chain joins TRBV9 and TRBJ2-3; TRBD2 matches 10 bases. The CDR3 contains 15 residues. With 5 bases clipped from V and 6 bases from J, the junction kept 9 bases outside the gene matches. CDR1 is SGDLS and CDR2 is YYNGEE in the germline V gene.

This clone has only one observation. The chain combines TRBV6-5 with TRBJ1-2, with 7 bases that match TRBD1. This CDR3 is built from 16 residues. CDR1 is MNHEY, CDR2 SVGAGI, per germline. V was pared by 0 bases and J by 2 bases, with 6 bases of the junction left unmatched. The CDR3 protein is CASSYSPPTGNYGYTF. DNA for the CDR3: TGTGCCAGCAGTTACTCGCCTCCGACAGGGAACTATGGCTACACCTTC.

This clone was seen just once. The CDR3 DNA reads as TGTGCCAGCTCACCATTACTAGCGGGAGGGCAAAGCAATGAGCAGTTCTTC. Residues: CASSPLLAGGQSNEQFF. The genes are TRBV18 and TRBJ2-1, with 13 bases fitting TRBD2. There are 17 residues in the CDR3. Germline CDR1 reads KGHSH; CDR2 reads LQKENI. Trimming at V came to 2 bases and at J to 6 bases, leaving 7 bases not matched to a gene.

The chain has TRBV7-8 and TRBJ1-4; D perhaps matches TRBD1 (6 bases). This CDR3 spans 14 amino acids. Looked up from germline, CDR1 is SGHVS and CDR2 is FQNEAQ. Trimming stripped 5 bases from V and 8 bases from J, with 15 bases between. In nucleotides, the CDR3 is TGTGCCAGCAGCCCACCAAGACAGGAAGAAAAACTGTTTTTT. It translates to CASSPPRQEEKLFF.

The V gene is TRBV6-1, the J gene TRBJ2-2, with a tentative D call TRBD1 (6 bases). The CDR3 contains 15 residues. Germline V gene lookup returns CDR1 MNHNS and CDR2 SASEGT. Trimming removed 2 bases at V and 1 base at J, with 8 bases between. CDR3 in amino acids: CASSEIRGNTGELFF. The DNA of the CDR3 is TGTGCCAGCAGTGAAATCAGGGGGAACACCGGGGAGCTGTTTTTT.